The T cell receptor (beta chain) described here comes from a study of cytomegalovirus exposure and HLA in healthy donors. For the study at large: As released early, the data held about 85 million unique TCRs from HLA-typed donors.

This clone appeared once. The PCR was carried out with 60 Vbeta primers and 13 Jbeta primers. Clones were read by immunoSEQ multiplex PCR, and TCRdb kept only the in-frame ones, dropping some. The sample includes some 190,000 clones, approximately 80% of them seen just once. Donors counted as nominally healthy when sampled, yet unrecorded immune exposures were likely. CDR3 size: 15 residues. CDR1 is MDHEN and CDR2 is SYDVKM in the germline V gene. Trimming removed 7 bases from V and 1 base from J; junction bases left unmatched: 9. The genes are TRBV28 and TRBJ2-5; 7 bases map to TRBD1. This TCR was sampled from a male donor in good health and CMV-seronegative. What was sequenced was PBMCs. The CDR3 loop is CASNQRQGAQETQYF. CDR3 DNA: TGTGCCAGCAACCAGCGACAGGGAGCCCAAGAGACCCAGTACTTC.